What follows describes a single T cell receptor beta chain. Both CD4+ and CD8+ T cells were separated by sorting PBMCs. This sample stems from a study of CD8+ T cells in alopecia areata. Whole-study context: Oral tofacitinib, 5 to 10 mg twice daily, was given in an open-label trial. Tofacitinib continued for 6 to 18 months and was then withheld for 6 months.

Reverse transcription of extracted RNA yielded cDNA, which provided the sequencing template. Generated by immunoSEQ multiplex PCR, the TCRdb table keeps only in-frame clones and is missing some. The table shows more than 95,000 clones, with 41% occurring only once. Germline values: CDR1 SEHNR, CDR2 FQNEAQ (reference sequence). V was clipped by 1 base and J by 2 bases, with 8 bases between them. There are 15 residues in the CDR3. V is TRBV7-9 and J is TRBJ2-2; no firm D call. This clonotype was sampled from a human donor with alopecia areata. The sequencing sample was made of CD4+ T cells sorted from blood. The CDR3 DNA is TGTGCCAGCAGCTTAGTTTCGAGTAACACCGGGGAGCTGTTTTTT. It specifies CASSLVSSNTGELFF.